The 19 T cell receptor beta chains in this list originate from one sample, sequenced in a study of cytotoxic CD8 clonotypes in ibrutinib-treated CLL. Here immunoSEQ multiplex PCR was the method, and the copy in TCRdb shows in-frame clones only, minus some. This sample has around 70,000 clones, with 75% to 95% found just once. The source was PBMCs, collected after 12 months of ibrutinib treatment. The source is a human donor with chronic lymphocytic leukemia.

This rearrangement joins TRBV19 to TRBJ2-7; a weak D match, TRBD2 (6 bases). Trimming stripped 3 bases from V and 0 bases from J, with 9 bases between. This CDR3 contains 14 residues. The germline gives CDR1 LNHDA, CDR2 SQIVND (reference sequence). As DNA, the CDR3 is TGTGCCAGTAGTATGCCCGGGAGCTCCTACGAGCAGTACTTC. Translating gives CASSMPGSSYEQYF.

The J gene is TRBJ2-5, the V gene TRBV19; 11 nucleotides match TRBD2. From germline, CDR1 is LNHDA and CDR2 SQIVND (reference sequence). The CDR3 runs 16 residues. The J segment lost 4 bases and the V segment lost 6 bases, leaving 10 bases of the junction unmatched. The CDR3 loop reads CASRPGTSGWGETQYF. The CDR3 DNA reads TGTGCCAGTAGGCCCGGGACTAGCGGCTGGGGAGAGACCCAGTACTTC.

V usage is TRBV19 and J usage is TRBJ1-2, with a tentative D call TRBD1 (5 bases). V was pared by 5 bases and J by 7 bases, with 17 bases between. The CDR3 length is 14 residues. The V gene's germline CDR1 is LNHDA and CDR2 SQIVND (reference sequence). The CDR3 DNA reads TGTGCCAGTAGTCCCCGGGACCGGACGAGTGGCTACACCTTC. This codes for CASSPRDRTSGYTF.

V usage is TRBV11-3 and J usage is TRBJ1-2; D unresolved. Trimming took 1 base from V and 8 from J, leaving 11 bases between them. In germline, CDR1 is SGHNT, CDR2 YENEEA. The CDR3 loop spans 13 amino acids. The CDR3 is CASSLGSNGGYTF. CDR3 nucleotide sequence: TGTGCCAGCAGCTTAGGGTCTAACGGAGGCTACACCTTC. The full variable domain, with the rest looked up from reference TRBV11-3 and TRBJ1-2, is EAGVVQSPRYKIIEKKQPVAFWCNPISGHNTLYWYLQNLGQGPELLIRYENEEAVDDSQLPKDRFSAERLKGVDSTLKIQPAELGDSAVYLCASSLGSNGGYTFGSGTRLTVV.

This chain uses TRBV19 with TRBJ1-1; D ambiguous. This CDR3 spans 15 amino acids. Germline assignment: CDR1 LNHDA and CDR2 SQIVND (reference sequence). Trimming shortened V by 1 base and J by 3 bases, and 12 bases separated the two germline ends. The CDR3 sequence is CASSIGRIAYTEAFF. The CDR3, as DNA: TGTGCCAGTAGTATAGGGAGGATTGCGTACACTGAAGCTTTCTTT.

This chain joins TRBV5-8 and TRBJ1-4; D is uncertain. V lost 0 bases and J lost 7, with 10 bases in between. This CDR3 contains 14 residues. The V gene's germline CDR1 is SGHTS and CDR2 YDEGEE. Here the CDR3 reads CASSLAGTSEKLFF. The CDR3 DNA reads as TGTGCCAGCAGCTTGGCCGGTACGAGTGAAAAACTGTTTTTT.

This sequence joins TRBV6-1 and TRBJ2-7; 14 positions agree with TRBD2. This CDR3 is built from 13 residues. The germline gives CDR1 MNHNS, CDR2 SASEGT. J gave up 7 bases and V 6 bases, and 2 bases lay outside the gene matches. This CDR3 is CASRTSGRAEQYF. The CDR3 coding sequence is TGTGCCAGCAGGACTAGCGGGAGGGCGGAGCAGTACTTC.

This chain's CDR3 is CATSRGTFITNNEQFF. CDR3 DNA sequence: TGTGCCACCAGCAGAGGGACGTTTATTACCAACAATGAGCAGTTCTTC. This chain uses TRBV15 with TRBJ2-1; D uncertain. The CDR3 consists of 16 residues. V lost 1 base, J lost 5 bases, and 15 bases lay in between. Germline-derived CDR1 and CDR2 are LNHNV and YYDKDF (reference sequence). Variable domain in full (rest from reference TRBV15 and TRBJ2-1): DAMVIQNPRYQVTQFGKPVTLSCSQTLNHNVMYWYQQKSSQAPKLLFHYYDKDFNNEADTPDNFQSRRPNTSFCFLDIRSPGLGDTAMYLCATSRGTFITNNEQFFGPGTRLTVL.

By share, this clone ranks as medium-sized. V and J are TRBV27 and TRBJ2-2; D possibly corresponds to TRBD1 (6 bases). This CDR3 contains 18 residues. Trimming pared 3 bases from V and 6 bases from J, leaving 23 bases between. Germline-derived CDR1 and CDR2 are MNHEY and SMNVEV (reference sequence). CDR3 amino acids: CASSLRTPQGTAAGELFF. CDR3 coding DNA: TGTGCCAGCAGTTTGCGAACCCCCCAGGGGACGGCGGCCGGGGAGCTGTTTTTT.

This clone was seen just once. This chain connects TRBV19 to TRBJ2-2, with 12 bases identical to TRBD2. Germline V gene sequence: CDR1 LNHDA, CDR2 SQIVND (reference sequence). The CDR3 covers 20 residues. J was trimmed by 7 bases and V by 6 bases; bases with no gene match: 21. The CDR3 loop is CASRRFGKGASGRAGGELFF. CDR3 sequence (DNA): TGTGCCAGTAGAAGGTTCGGGAAGGGGGCTAGCGGGAGGGCCGGCGGGGAGCTGTTTTTT.

The DNA for the CDR3 is TGTGCCAGCAGTTTAGCGGGAGCAGTCTACGAGCAGTACTTC. Residues: CASSLAGAVYEQYF. The rearrangement joins TRBV27 to TRBJ2-7, with 7 bases identical to TRBD2. The CDR3 is 14 residues long. Germline loops: CDR1 MNHEY, CDR2 SMNVEV (reference sequence). V dropped 2 bases and J dropped 3; count of bases not matched to a gene: 4.

The chain joins TRBV28 to TRBJ2-2; the D gene is possibly TRBD2 (5 bases). V lost 3 bases and J lost 0, with 8 bases in between. The germline gives CDR1 MDHEN, CDR2 SYDVKM. The CDR3 covers 15 residues. The CDR3 nucleotides read TGTGCCAGCAGTTTCGACGGGACGAACACCGGGGAGCTGTTTTTT. This codes for CASSFDGTNTGELFF.

The J gene is TRBJ1-5, the V gene TRBV5-1; D is possibly TRBD1 (6 bases). With 0 bases removed from V and 3 bases from J, the gap between germline ends came to 16 bases. Germline V gene sequence: CDR1 SGHRS, CDR2 YFSETQ. This CDR3 contains 17 residues. This CDR3 is CASSLVSGGGPNQPQHF. CDR3 coding DNA: TGCGCCAGCAGCTTGGTGAGTGGAGGGGGTCCCAATCAGCCCCAGCATTTT.

The chain is built from TRBV4-1 and TRBJ2-3; TRBD2 might be the D (6 bases). This CDR3 spans 18 amino acids. V was shortened by 4 bases and J by 0 bases, with 20 bases between the two germline ends. Germline assignment: CDR1 MGHRA and CDR2 YSYEKL. This CDR3 is CASSLLGRGGTSTDTQYF. The CDR3 nucleotides are TGCGCCAGCAGCCTCCTTGGGCGTGGAGGGACCAGCACAGATACGCAGTATTTT.

CDR3 in DNA: TGCGCCAGCAGCTGGGGGACCGATGCCTCCTACAATGAGCAGTTCTTC. The encoded protein is CASSWGTDASYNEQFF. The V call is TRBV5-1, the J call TRBJ2-1; the D call may be TRBD1 or TRBD2 (5 bases each). Between the trimmed V and J ends, which lost 3 bases and 0 bases, there was a span of 13 bases. Per germline, CDR1 SGHRS and CDR2 YFSETQ. The CDR3 sequence is 16 residues long.

The chain employs TRBV7-2 and TRBJ2-7, with D possibly TRBD2 on 5 matching bases. CDR3 length: 14 amino acids. V dropped 5 bases and J dropped 6 bases, with 17 bases sitting between them. CDR1 and CDR2 from the germline V gene are SGHTA and FQGNSA. Written as DNA, the CDR3 is TGTGCCAGCAGCCCGGCGGGCCTAGGCAGCGAGCAGTACTTC. It is translated as CASSPAGLGSEQYF.

This clone was counted a single time. Other DNA sequences in the sample encode the same CDR3. The chain recombines TRBV9 with TRBJ1-1, with D unclear. V was pared by 0 bases and J by 2 bases, with 11 bases between. CDR1 SGDLS and CDR2 YYNGEE come from the germline V gene. The CDR3 has 15 amino acids. The DNA of the CDR3 is TGTGCCAGCAGCGTAGTCAAGGGTCGAAACACTGAAGCTTTCTTT. Translating it yields CASSVVKGRNTEAFF.

The rearrangement links TRBV14 to TRBJ2-1, with D tentatively TRBD2 (5 bases). The CDR3 length is 16 residues. V was shortened by 4 bases and J by 9 bases, with 22 bases between the two germline ends. Germline lookup yields CDR1 SGHDN and CDR2 FVKESK. The CDR3: CASSLKYGVSGAEQFF. The DNA of the CDR3 is TGTGCCAGCAGCCTTAAATACGGGGTTTCGGGTGCTGAGCAGTTCTTC. Filled out from reference TRBV14 and TRBJ2-1, the complete variable domain reads EAGVTQFPSHSVIEKGQTVTLRCDPISGHDNLYWYRRVMGKEIKFLLHFVKESKQDESGMPNNRFLAERTGGTYSTLKVQPAELEDSGVYFCASSLKYGVSGAEQFFGPGTRLTVL.

In nucleotides, the CDR3 is TGCAGCGTTGCCCACTACGAGCAGTACTTC. Translating it yields CSVAHYEQYF. This chain uses TRBV29-1 with TRBJ2-7, with no clear D. V dropped 4 bases and J dropped 3 bases, with 4 bases sitting between them. Germline CDR1 and CDR2: SQVTM and ANQGSEA. This CDR3 spans 10 amino acids.